The rows below give T cell receptor beta chains drawn from one sample of a study of cytomegalovirus exposure and HLA in healthy donors. Produced via immunoSEQ multiplex PCR; TCRdb's table is partial and in-frame only. The repertoire has about 170,000 clones, just under 80% of them found once; the top ten carry about 3.4%. The sequencing input was PBMCs. All receptors come from a woman in her fifties or sixties in good health and CMV-seropositive. Both conserved end residues are part of each CDR3. The D gene is left open where the match is weak. Size is stated for part of the rows, as once, few or many counts, or as a class when the clone is expanded.

j_call clone_size v_call d_call cdr3_nt cdr3_aa
TRBJ2-4 . TRBV7-8 TRBD2 TGTGCCAGCAGCTTAGACGGGGGGGGCAGGGGTATCTATGACATTCAGTACTTC CASSLDGGGRGIYDIQYF
TRBJ1-4 . TRBV30 . TGTGCCTGGAGCCTGAAAAGACAGCTTCTCCCTAATGAAAAACTGTTTTTT CAWSLKRQLLPNEKLFF
TRBJ2-2 . TRBV19 . TGTGCCACCCAGCGAAGCAACACCGGGGAGCTGTTTTTT CATQRSNTGELFF
TRBJ1-2 . TRBV5-6 . TGTGCCAGCAGCTTCCCCCAGGTTCTGCAGGTTGGCTACACCTTC CASSFPQVLQVGYTF
TRBJ1-5 . TRBV19 TRBD1 TGTGCCAGTAGTATGCGGACAGGGAATCAGCCCCAGCATTTT CASSMRTGNQPQHF
TRBJ2-5 . TRBV4-3 TRBD1 TGCGCCAGCAGCCAACACCCCGGACAGGGGGAGACCCAGTACTTC CASSQHPGQGETQYF
TRBJ1-2 . TRBV7-9 TRBD1 TGTGCCAGCAGCTCGGAGGGGGCCTGGGGCTACACCTTC CASSSEGAWGYTF
TRBJ2-6 . TRBV30 . TGTGCCTGGAGTGTTCTGTTTCCCCGCTCTGGGGCCAACGGCCTGACTTTC CAWSVLFPRSGANGLTF
TRBJ1-2 . TRBV23-1 . TGCGCCAGCAGTCAGACGACAGAGAACTATGGCTACACCTTC CASSQTTENYGYTF
TRBJ1-4 . TRBV23-1 . TGCGCCAGCAGTCCTTACAGGGCGACTAATGAAAAACTGTTTTTT CASSPYRATNEKLFF
TRBJ1-5 . TRBV6-5 . TGTGCCAGCAGCTCCGGGAGACCTAGCAATCAGCCCCAGCATTTT CASSSGRPSNQPQHF
TRBJ2-1 . TRBV19 TRBD2 TGTGCCAGTAGTATGGGTGGTGGATGGACTAGCGGGGCCCGGGGGCAGTTCTTC CASSMGGGWTSGARGQFF
TRBJ2-2 few TRBV6-1 TRBD1 TGTGCCAGCAGTGAAGTTAGGGGACAGGGGTCTTACACCGGGGAGCTGTTTTTT CASSEVRGQGSYTGELFF
TRBJ1-6 . TRBV11-2 . TGTGCCAGCAGCTTGGGGGGATCCTATAATTCACCCCTCCACTTT CASSLGGSYNSPLHF
TRBJ1-2 few TRBV11-2 . TGTGCCAGCAGTCCCTCCCCTAACTATGGCTACACCTTC CASSPSPNYGYTF
TRBJ2-2 . TRBV7-6 TRBD1 TGTGCCAGCACTAGGGTAGTAGGGGGCGCAGCCGGGGAGCTGTTTTTT CASTRVVGGAAGELFF
TRBJ2-1 few TRBV28 TRBD1 TGTGCCAGCAGTCGGGGACAGGGTCCGAATGAGCAGTTCTTC CASSRGQGPNEQFF
TRBJ1-1 . TRBV5-1 TRBD1 TGCGCCAGCAGCCCGGCCAGGGGGCTTGAAGCTTTCTTT CASSPARGLEAFF
TRBJ2-7 . TRBV2 . TGTGCCAGCTCTTTTGAGTATTACGAGCAGTACTTC CASSFEYYEQYF
TRBJ2-7 . TRBV7-2 . TGTGCCAGCAGCTCGGCCTACGAGCAGTACTTC CASSSAYEQYF